This is a list of T cell receptor beta chains from one sample in a study of blood T cell repertoires in COVID-19. Clones were sequenced by immunoSEQ multiplex PCR, and TCRdb holds only the in-frame ones, with some missing. The data contain some 68,000 clones, 90% of them singletons. The sample taken for sequencing was peripheral blood. All receptors derive from a man aged 50 to 60 with COVID-19, enrolled during active disease. Both conserved end residues are part of each CDR3. Each record gives: J gene, D gene, V gene, clone size, CDR3 DNA, CDR3 protein. The D gene is left open where the match is weak. Clone size is stated in some rows and not others, as once, few, many or a class when expanded.

>TRBJ1-2|TRBD1|TRBV7-9|NA
TGTGCCAGCTCGAGAGGGACAGGGGGGGCCCTCTATGGCTACACCTTC
CASSRGTGGALYGYTF
>TRBJ1-2|NA|TRBV6-2/TRBV6-3|NA
TGTGCCAGCAGTTACTCGAGCGGTGGCTACACCTTC
CASSYSSGGYTF
>TRBJ1-1|NA|TRBV5-6|NA
TGTGCCAGCAGCTTGTATCACAGGGACACTGAAGCTTTCTTT
CASSLYHRDTEAFF
>TRBJ2-7|TRBD2|TRBV24-1|few
TGTGCCACCAGGGTTGATGGAAGGACTAGCGGGAGTAGAGAGCAGTACTTC
CATRVDGRTSGSREQYF
>TRBJ2-2|TRBD2|TRBV18|NA
TGTGCCAGCTCACCCACTGGCGGGAGGGCGTTCACCGGGGAGCTGTTTTTT
CASSPTGGRAFTGELFF
>TRBJ2-2|TRBD2|TRBV6-5|NA
TGTGCCAGCAGTTTTACACTAGCGAACGGTGAGCTGTTTTTT
CASSFTLANGELFF
>TRBJ2-7|TRBD2|TRBV6-2/TRBV6-3|NA
TGTGCCAGCAGTTACCCGACTAGCGGGAAGTACGAGCAGTACTTC
CASSYPTSGKYEQYF
>TRBJ2-1|NA|TRBV29-1|NA
TGCAGCGGCAAACAGGGACGTATCCCCTACAATGAGCAGTTCTTC
CSGKQGRIPYNEQFF
>TRBJ1-1|TRBD1|TRBV5-1|NA
TGCGCCAGCTTAGGAGGACAGGGGGGACGAGTAGCTTTCTTT
CASLGGQGGRVAFF
>TRBJ2-7|TRBD1|TRBV16|NA
TGTGCCAGCATCCTCCGGACAGGTCCCTACGAGCAGTACTTC
CASILRTGPYEQYF
>TRBJ2-3|NA|TRBV4-1|once
TGCGCCAGCAGCCAAGAGGACCGGGACACAGATACGCAGTATTTT
CASSQEDRDTDTQYF
>TRBJ2-6|NA|TRBV29-1|NA
TGCAGCGTTGAGGGAGACTCTGGGGCCAACGTCCTGACTTTC
CSVEGDSGANVLTF
>TRBJ1-3|NA|TRBV23-1|NA
TGCGCCAGCACATCCTACTCTGGAAACACCATATATTTT
CASTSYSGNTIYF
>TRBJ1-1|TRBD1|TRBV9|NA
TGTGCCAGCAGCGATAGACAGGGGGCGGGAATGAACACTGAAGCTTTCTTT
CASSDRQGAGMNTEAFF
>TRBJ2-7|TRBD2|TRBV5-1|NA
TGCGCCAGCAGCGTTGGACTAGCGGGATCCTTAGCGGACGAGCAGTACTTC
CASSVGLAGSLADEQYF
>TRBJ2-1|NA|TRBV19|NA
TGTGCCAGTAGTCCTCGCTCCTACAATGAGCAGTTCTTC
CASSPRSYNEQFF
>TRBJ1-2|NA|TRBV10-3|NA
TGTGCCTCCAGAGGGGGGGGGCTAAACTATGGCTACACCTTC
CASRGGGLNYGYTF